The clone carrying this T cell receptor beta chain is categorized as medium-sized (0.01 to 0.1%). CDR3 size: 12 residues. The V end lost 5 bases, the J end lost 6 bases, and 10 bases lay between the germline ends. The germline V gene has CDR1 SEHNR and CDR2 FQNEAQ (reference sequence). Full-length variable regions came from constant-region reverse primers plus semi-nested Nested Universal Primer A PCR. TCRdb ran MiXCR on the 5' RACE reads and lists one entry per CDR3 protein. Counted here are about 23,000 distinct CDR3 sequences, 30% occurring once; the ten biggest clones make up around 2.3%. The rearrangement uses TRBV7-9 and TRBJ1-2; D may be TRBD1 (6 bases). The material sequenced was tumor-infiltrating naive CD4+ T cells sorted from the breast tumor. As to subset: naive CD4+ T cells, CD4+CD45RA+CD25-. This clonotype was sampled from a female donor with breast cancer. The CDR3: CASSRNRDGYTF. In DNA, the CDR3 is TGTGCCAGCAGCCGTAACAGGGATGGCTACACCTTC. The full variable domain, with the rest looked up from reference TRBV7-9 and TRBJ1-2, is DTGVSQNPRHKITKRGQNVTFRCDPISEHNRLYWYRQTLGQGPEFLTYFQNEAQLEKSRLLSDRFSAERPKGSFSTLEIQRTEQGDSAMYLCASSRNRDGYTFGSGTRLTVV.